This TCR beta chain comes out of a study of shared T cell receptors in the human thymus. The assay was immunoSEQ multiplex PCR, and TCRdb's table has in-frame clones only and misses some. The data show approximately 400,000 clones, 85% to 95% seen once. The material sequenced was thymocytes. This TCR was sampled from a human donor.

CDR3 sequence (DNA): TGTGCCAGCAGTGCGACAGGGGGCCCCTTCTCCAGCTCCTACGAGCAGTACTTC. Residues: CASSATGGPFSSSYEQYF. This chain uses TRBV6-1 with TRBJ2-7; 10 nucleotides agree with TRBD1. CDR1 is MNHNS, CDR2 SASEGT, per germline. Germline trimming cut 4 bases from V and 0 bases from J; bases unmatched to any gene: 12. CDR3 length equals 18 residues.